This T cell receptor (beta chain) was found in a study of PD-L1 blockade in urothelial cancer. Using immunoSEQ multiplex PCR, the repertoire was profiled, and TCRdb retains in-frame clones only, with some absent. Here the sample spans tens of thousands of clones, 60% to 85% being singletons. V was shortened by 4 bases and J by 5 bases, with 15 bases between the two germline ends. Germline values: CDR1 WNHNN, CDR2 SYGVQD (reference sequence). The CDR3 is made up of 14 amino acids. This TCR came from a man aged 65 to 79 with urothelial cancer. The starting material was PBMCs, obtained around atezolizumab (anti-PD-L1) treatment. J is TRBJ2-7 and V is TRBV10-1, with D possibly being TRBD1 (5 bases). The CDR3 DNA reads as TGCGCCAGCAGTGTTAAGGGGATGGGCGACGAGCAGTACTTC. Its translation: CASSVKGMGDEQYF.